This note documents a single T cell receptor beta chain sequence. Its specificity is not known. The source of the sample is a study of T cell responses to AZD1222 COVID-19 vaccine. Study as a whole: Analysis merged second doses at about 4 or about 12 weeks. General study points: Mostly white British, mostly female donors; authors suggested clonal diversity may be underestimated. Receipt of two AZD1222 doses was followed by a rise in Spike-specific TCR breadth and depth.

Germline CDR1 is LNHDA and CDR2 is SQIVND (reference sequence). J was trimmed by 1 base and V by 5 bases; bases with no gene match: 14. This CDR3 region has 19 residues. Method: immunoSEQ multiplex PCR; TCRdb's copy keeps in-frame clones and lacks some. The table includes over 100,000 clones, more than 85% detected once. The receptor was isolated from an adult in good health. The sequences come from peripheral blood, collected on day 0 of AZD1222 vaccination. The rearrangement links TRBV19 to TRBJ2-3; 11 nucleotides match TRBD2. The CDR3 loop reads CASSPQLAGVTEGTDTQYF. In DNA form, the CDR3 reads TGTGCCAGTAGTCCTCAACTAGCGGGAGTCACGGAGGGCACAGATACGCAGTATTTT.